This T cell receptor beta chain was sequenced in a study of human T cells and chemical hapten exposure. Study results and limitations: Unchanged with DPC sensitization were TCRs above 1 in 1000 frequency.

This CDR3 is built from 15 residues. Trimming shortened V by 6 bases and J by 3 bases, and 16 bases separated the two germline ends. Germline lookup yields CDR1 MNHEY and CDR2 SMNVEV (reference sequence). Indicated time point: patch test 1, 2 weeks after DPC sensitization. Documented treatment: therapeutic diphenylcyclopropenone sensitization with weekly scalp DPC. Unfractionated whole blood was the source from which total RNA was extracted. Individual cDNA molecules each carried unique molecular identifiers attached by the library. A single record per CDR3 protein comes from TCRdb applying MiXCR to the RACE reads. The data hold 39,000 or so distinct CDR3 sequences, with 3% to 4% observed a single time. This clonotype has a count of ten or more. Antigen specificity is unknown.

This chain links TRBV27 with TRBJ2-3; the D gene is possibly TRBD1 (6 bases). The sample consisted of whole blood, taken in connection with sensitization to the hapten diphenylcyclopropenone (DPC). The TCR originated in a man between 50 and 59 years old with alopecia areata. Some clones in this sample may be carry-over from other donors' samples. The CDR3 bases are TGTGCCAGCAGCGCCTATGGACAGTCAACAGATACGCAGTATTTT. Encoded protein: CASSAYGQSTDTQYF.